This TCR beta chain was identified in a study of blood T cell repertoires in COVID-19. For the study at large: The United States, Italy and Spain supplied acute and convalescent COVID-19 samples. PBMCs, B-cell-depleted T cells, or T cells were the source of the cDNA or gDNA that made up the material.

Study processing details: It was from reference gene primer amplification that nucleated cell counts were estimated. TCRdb's copy holds only in-frame clones and misses some; the assay was immunoSEQ multiplex PCR. Clone size and V and J calls were adopted from that table, with D and trimming inferred from the DNA. The profile shows about 210,000 clones, 82% of them singletons. The CDR3 is made up of 14 amino acids. V lost 4 bases and J lost 2, with 10 bases in between. Germline loops: CDR1 LGHNA, CDR2 YSLEER. The rearrangement joins TRBV4-3 to TRBJ2-3; a weak D match, TRBD1 (6 bases). The source of this sequence is a woman aged 40 to 50 with acute or convalescent COVID-19. The sequenced material came from peripheral blood. As DNA, the CDR3 is TGCGCCAGCAGCCTTCAGGGGTTCACAGATACGCAGTATTTT. Translating gives CASSLQGFTDTQYF.